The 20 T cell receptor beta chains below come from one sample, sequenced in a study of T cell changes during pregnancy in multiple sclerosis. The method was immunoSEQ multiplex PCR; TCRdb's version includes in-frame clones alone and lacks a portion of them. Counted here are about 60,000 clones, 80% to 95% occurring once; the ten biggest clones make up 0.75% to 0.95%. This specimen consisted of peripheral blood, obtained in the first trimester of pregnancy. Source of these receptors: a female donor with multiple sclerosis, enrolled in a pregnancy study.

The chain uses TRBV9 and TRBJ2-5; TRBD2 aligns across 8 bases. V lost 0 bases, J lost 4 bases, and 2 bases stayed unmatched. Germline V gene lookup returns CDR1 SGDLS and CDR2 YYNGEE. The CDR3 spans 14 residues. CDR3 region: CASSVDAGGETQYF. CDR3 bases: TGTGCCAGCAGCGTAGATGCGGGGGGAGAGACCCAGTACTTC.

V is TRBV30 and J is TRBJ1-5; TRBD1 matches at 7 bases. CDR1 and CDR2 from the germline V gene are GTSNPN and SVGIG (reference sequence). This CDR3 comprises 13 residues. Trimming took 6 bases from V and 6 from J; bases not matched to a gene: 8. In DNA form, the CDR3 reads TGTGCCTGTTCGGCGGCAGGGGGTCAGCCCCAGCATTTT. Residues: CACSAAGGQPQHF. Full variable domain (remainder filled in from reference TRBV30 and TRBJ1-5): SQTIHQWPATLVQPVGSPLSLECTVEGTSNPNLYWYRQAAGRGLQLLFYSVGIGQISSEVPQNLSASRPQDRQFILSSKKLLLSDSGFYLCACSAAGGQPQHFGDGTRLSIL.

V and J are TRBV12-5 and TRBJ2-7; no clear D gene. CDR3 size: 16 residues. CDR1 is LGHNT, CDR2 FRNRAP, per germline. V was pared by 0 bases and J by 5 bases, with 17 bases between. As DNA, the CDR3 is TGTGCTAGTGGTTTGGTAATTGGAGTTCTTCCCAACGAGCAGTACTTC. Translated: CASGLVIGVLPNEQYF. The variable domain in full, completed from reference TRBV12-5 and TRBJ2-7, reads DARVTQTPRHKVTEMGQEVTMRCQPILGHNTVFWYRQTMMQGLELLAYFRNRAPLDDSGMPKDRFSAEMPDATLATLKIQPSEPRDSAVYFCASGLVIGVLPNEQYFGPGTRLTVT.

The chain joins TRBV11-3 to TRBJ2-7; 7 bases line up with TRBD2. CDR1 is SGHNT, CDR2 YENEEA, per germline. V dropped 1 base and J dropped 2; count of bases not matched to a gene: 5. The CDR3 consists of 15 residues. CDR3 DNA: TGTGCCAGCAGCTTAGGGGCGGGGGAAACCTACGAGCAGTACTTC. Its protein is CASSLGAGETYEQYF.

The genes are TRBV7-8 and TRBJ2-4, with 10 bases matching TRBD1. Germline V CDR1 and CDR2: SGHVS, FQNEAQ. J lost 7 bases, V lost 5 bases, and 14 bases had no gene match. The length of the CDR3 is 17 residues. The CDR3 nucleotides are TGTGCCAGCAGCACCGGGACAGGGGCCGCCCGGGGGAACATTCAGTACTTC. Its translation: CASSTGTGAARGNIQYF.

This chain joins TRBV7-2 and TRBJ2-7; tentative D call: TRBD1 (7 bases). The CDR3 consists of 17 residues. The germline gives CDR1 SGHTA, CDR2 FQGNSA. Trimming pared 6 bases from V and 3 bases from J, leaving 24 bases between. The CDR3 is CASSGDFGTASFYEQYF. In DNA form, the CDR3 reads TGTGCCAGCAGTGGGGACTTCGGGACAGCTTCTTTCTACGAGCAGTACTTC.

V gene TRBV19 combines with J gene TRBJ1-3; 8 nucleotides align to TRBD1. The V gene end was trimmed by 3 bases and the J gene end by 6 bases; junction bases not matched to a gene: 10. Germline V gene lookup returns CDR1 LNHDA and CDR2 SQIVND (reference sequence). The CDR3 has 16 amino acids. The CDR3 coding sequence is TGTGCCAGTAGTATTCTACCGACAGGGGACGTAAACACCATATATTTT. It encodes CASSILPTGDVNTIYF. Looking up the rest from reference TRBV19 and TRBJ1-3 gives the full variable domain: DGGITQSPKYLFRKEGQNVTLSCEQNLNHDAMYWYRQDPGQGLRLIYYSQIVNDFQKGDIAEGYSVSREKKESFPLTVTSAQKNPTAFYLCASSILPTGDVNTIYFGEGSWLTVV.

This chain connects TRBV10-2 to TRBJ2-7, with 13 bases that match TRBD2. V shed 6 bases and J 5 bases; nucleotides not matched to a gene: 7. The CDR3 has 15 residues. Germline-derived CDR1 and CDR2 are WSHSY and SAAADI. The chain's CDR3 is CASRGRLAGGNEQYF. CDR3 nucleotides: TGCGCCAGCAGGGGGAGACTAGCGGGGGGCAACGAGCAGTACTTC.

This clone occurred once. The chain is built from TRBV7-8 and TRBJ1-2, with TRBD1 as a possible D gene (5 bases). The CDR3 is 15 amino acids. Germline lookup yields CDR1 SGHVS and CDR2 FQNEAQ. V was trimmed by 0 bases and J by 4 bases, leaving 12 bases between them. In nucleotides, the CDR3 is TGTGCCAGCAGCTTAGCGGCGGGGCTAGGCTATGGCTACACCTTC. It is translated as CASSLAAGLGYGYTF.

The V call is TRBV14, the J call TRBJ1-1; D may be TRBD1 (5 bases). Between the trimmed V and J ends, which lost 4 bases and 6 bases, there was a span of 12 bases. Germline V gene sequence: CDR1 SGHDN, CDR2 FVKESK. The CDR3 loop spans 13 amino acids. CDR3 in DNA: TGTGCCAGCAGCCTTTGGGGCGTCCCTGAAGCTTTCTTT. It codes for CASSLWGVPEAFF. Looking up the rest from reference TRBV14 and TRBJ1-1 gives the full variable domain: EAGVTQFPSHSVIEKGQTVTLRCDPISGHDNLYWYRRVMGKEIKFLLHFVKESKQDESGMPNNRFLAERTGGTYSTLKVQPAELEDSGVYFCASSLWGVPEAFFGQGTRLTVV.

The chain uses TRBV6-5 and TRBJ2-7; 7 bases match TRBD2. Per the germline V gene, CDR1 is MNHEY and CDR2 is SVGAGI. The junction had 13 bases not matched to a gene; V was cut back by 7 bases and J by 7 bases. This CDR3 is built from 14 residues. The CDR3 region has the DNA TGTGCCAGCATCCCACCGGGGGGAGGGCGGGAGCAGTACTTC. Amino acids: CASIPPGGGREQYF.

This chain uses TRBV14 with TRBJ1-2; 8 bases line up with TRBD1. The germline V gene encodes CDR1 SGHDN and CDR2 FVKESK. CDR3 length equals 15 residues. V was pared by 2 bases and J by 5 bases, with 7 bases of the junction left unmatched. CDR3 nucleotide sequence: TGTGCCAGCAGCCAACAACAGGGGGATCGGTATGGCTACACCTTC. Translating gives CASSQQQGDRYGYTF.

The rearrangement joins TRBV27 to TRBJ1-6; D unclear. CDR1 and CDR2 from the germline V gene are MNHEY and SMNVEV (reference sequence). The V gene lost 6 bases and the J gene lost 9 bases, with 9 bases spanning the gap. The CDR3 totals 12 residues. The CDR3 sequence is CASREVFSPLHF. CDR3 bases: TGTGCCAGCAGGGAGGTTTTTTCACCCCTCCACTTT.

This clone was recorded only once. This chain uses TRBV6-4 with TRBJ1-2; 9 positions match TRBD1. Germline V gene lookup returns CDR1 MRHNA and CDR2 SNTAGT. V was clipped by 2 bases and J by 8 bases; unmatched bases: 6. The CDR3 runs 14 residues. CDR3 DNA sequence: TGTGCCAGCAGTGACACAGGGGGCGCAAGGGGCTACACCTTC. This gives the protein CASSDTGGARGYTF.

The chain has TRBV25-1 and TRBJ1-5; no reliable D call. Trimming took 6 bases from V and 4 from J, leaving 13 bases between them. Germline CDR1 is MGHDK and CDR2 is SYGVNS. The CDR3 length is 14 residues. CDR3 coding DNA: TGTGCCAGCAGCCTCTTGGCAGCGAATCAGCCCCAGCATTTT. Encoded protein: CASSLLAANQPQHF.

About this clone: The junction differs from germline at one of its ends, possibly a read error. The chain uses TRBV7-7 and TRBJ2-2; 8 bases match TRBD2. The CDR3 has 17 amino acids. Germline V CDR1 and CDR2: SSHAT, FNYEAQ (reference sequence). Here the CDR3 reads CASSYSPRGGNTGELFF. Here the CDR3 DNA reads TGTGCTAGCAGCTATAGCCCCCGGGGGGGGAACACCGGGGAGCTGTTTTTT.

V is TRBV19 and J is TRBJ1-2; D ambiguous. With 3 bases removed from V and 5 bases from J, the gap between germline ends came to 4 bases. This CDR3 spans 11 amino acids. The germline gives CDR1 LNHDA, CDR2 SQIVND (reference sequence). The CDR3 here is CASSIGYGYTF. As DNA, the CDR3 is TGTGCCAGTAGTATCGGGTATGGCTACACCTTC.

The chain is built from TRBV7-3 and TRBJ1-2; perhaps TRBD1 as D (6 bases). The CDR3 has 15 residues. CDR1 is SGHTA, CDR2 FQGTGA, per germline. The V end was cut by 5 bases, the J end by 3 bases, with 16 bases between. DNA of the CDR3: TGTGCCAGCAGCCCGAACAGGGCTAAAGACTATGGCTACACCTTC. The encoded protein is CASSPNRAKDYGYTF.

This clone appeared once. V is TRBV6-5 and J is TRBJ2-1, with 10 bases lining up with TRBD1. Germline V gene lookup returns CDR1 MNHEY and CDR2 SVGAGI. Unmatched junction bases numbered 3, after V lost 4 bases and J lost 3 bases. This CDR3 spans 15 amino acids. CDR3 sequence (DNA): TGTGCCAGCAGTTCGGGACAGGGGATCTACAATGAGCAGTTCTTC. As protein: CASSSGQGIYNEQFF.

The CDR3 region has the DNA TGCAGCGTTCATGACAGGGCTACTGAAGCTTTCTTT. Translating gives CSVHDRATEAFF. V usage is TRBV29-1 and J usage is TRBJ1-1; the match to TRBD1 covers 7 bases. J was trimmed by 5 bases and V by 5 bases; bases with no gene match: 5. Germline assignment: CDR1 SQVTM and CDR2 ANQGSEA. The CDR3 extends over 12 amino acids.